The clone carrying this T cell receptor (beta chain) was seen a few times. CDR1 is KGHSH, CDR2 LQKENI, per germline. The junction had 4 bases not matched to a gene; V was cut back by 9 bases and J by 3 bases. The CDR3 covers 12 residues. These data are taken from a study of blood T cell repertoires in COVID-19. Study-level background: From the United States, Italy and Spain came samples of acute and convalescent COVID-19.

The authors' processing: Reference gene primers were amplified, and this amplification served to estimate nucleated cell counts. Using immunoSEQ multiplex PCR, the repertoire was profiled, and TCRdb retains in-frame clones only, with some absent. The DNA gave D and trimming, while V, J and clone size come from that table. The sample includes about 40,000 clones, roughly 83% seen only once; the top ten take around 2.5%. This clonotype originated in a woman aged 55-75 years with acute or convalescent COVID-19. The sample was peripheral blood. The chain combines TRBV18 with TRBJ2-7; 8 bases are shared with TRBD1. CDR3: CASSGTGYEQYF. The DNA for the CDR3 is TGTGCCAGTTCCGGGACAGGCTACGAGCAGTACTTC.